This T cell receptor beta chain was sequenced for a study of molecular identifiers for immune sequencing clone quantification. Turning to the study itself: Replicate RNA from about 19,000 or 110,000 naive CD8 T cells formed five aliquots; four were sequenced.

At least ten counts were recorded for this clonotype. The target antigen is unknown. Naive CD8 T cells underwent sorting with the CD8+CD4-CCR7+CD45RA+ definition. General observations from the study: Highly expanded clone sizes could be underestimated through barcode sharing by identical TCR molecules. Clones that exceeded 20 RNA copies held over 99% of effector molecules, yet under 1% in naive cells.

V was shortened by 4 bases and J by 1 base, with 11 bases between the two germline ends. The CDR3 is 15 amino acids. Looked up from germline, CDR1 is MNHEY and CDR2 is SVGEGT. TCRdb re-derived calls from the PCR reads in MiXCR, one entry per CDR3 protein. The table has 490,000 or so distinct CDR3 sequences, roughly 24% seen once. The clonotype originates from a human donor in good health. Some libraries in this study had Jurkat cell RNA spiked in. Sample: naive CD8+ T cells from blood, with Jurkat cell RNA spiked in. Described subset: FACS-sorted CD8+CD4-CCR7+CD45RA+ naive T cells. The gene calls are TRBV6-2 or TRBV6-3 and TRBJ1-5, with unresolved D. The chain's CDR3 is CASSFWSGSNQPQHF. As DNA, the CDR3 is TGTGCCAGCAGTTTTTGGTCTGGGAGCAATCAGCCCCAGCATTTT.